This TCR beta chain was observed in a study of a mutant IDH1 vaccine in newly diagnosed glioma. Whole-study context: Across weeks 1, 3, 5, 7, 11, 15, 19 and 23, patients received a vaccination each time, eight in all.

Points on this clone: Its target is unknown.

Documented time point: week 23, last vaccination. Topical imiquimod was applied with each vaccine dose, which held 300 ug of mutant IDH1 20-mer peptide. In every donor, the tumor was a new WHO grade 3 or 4 IDH1-mutant, ATRX-lost astrocytoma. V dropped 10 bases and J dropped 7; count of bases not matched to a gene: 9. The CDR3 has 14 residues. Germline V gene sequence: CDR1 ENHRY, CDR2 SYGVKD. The repertoire was sequenced with immunoSEQ multiplex PCR; TCRdb's copy has only in-frame clones and lacks some. The table shows around 30,000 clones, with 80% occurring only once. The sequence came from a woman under 30 with glioma. Sequences were derived from PBMCs, sampled from a glioma patient whose treatment included an IDH1 peptide vaccine. The chain joins TRBV10-3 to TRBJ2-2; TRBD2 aligns across 10 bases. The CDR3 nucleotides read TGTGCCACCTTAGCGGGGGGATTCAACGGGGAGCTGTTTTTT. Encoded protein: CATLAGGFNGELFF.